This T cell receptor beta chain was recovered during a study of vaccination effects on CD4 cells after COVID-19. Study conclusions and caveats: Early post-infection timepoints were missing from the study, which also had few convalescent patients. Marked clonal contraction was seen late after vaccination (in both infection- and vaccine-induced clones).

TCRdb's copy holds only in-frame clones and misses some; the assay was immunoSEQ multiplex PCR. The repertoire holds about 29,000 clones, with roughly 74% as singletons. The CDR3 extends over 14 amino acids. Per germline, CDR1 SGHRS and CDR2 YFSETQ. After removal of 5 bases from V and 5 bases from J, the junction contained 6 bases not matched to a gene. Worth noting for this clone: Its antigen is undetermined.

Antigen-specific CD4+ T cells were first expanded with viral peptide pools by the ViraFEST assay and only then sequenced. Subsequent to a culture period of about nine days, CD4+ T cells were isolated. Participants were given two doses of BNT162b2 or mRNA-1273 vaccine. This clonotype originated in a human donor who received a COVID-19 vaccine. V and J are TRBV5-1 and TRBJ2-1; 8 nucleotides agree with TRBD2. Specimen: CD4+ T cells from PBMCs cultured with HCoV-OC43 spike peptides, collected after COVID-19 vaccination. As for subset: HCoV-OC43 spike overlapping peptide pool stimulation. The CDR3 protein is CASRGAGADNEQFF. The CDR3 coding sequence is TGCGCCAGCAGGGGAGCGGGAGCGGACAATGAGCAGTTCTTC.